Listed here are 29 T cell receptor beta chains from one sample, sequenced in a study of CD8 T cells in ankylosing spondylitis. Study outcomes and limitations: Roughly 8 highly homologous variants made up a TCR beta motif, and this motif appeared characteristic of ankylosing spondylitis blood.

A single record per CDR3 protein comes from TCRdb applying MiXCR to the 5' RACE reads. Among approximately 540,000 distinct CDR3 sequences listed, 12% were seen once. No cognate antigen is known for these TCRs. The specimen was blood, either unsorted or a sorted T cell fraction (not recorded which). The receptor source for this set is a male donor with ankylosing spondylitis.

The V gene is TRBV20-1, the J gene TRBJ2-7, with D perhaps matching TRBD2 (7 bases). CDR3 length: 12 residues. The V and J ends lost 3 bases and 9 bases respectively, with 15 bases between them. The germline CDR1 and CDR2 sequences are DFQATT and SNEGSKA (reference sequence). The CDR3 reads CSARAGAYAQYF. The CDR3 nucleotides read TGCAGTGCTAGGGCGGGGGCCTATGCGCAGTACTTC.

The chain employs TRBV7-9 and TRBJ2-1; 8 bases are shared with TRBD1. J gave up 5 bases and V 6 bases, and 9 bases lay outside the gene matches. The germline gives CDR1 SEHNR, CDR2 FQNEAQ (reference sequence). This CDR3 region has 15 residues. DNA for the CDR3: TGTGCCAGCAGGCCAGGGGGCGGTGGTAACAATGAGCAGTTCTTC. Translated: CASRPGGGGNNEQFF.

This clonotype has more than one count but fewer than ten. This chain connects TRBV5-1 to TRBJ2-1; the D gene is possibly TRBD1 (6 bases). The CDR3 length is 14 residues. In germline, CDR1 is SGHRS, CDR2 YFSETQ. Deletions cut 4 bases from V and 9 bases from J, with 17 bases between. The CDR3 loop reads CASSPGTSLGEQFF. Written as DNA, the CDR3 is TGCGCCAGCAGCCCCGGGACAAGTCTGGGTGAGCAGTTCTTC.

This clonotype was detected many times. J is TRBJ2-7 and V is TRBV5-1; possibly TRBD1 for D (7 bases). The CDR3 loop spans 14 amino acids. Germline CDR1 SGHRS, CDR2 YFSETQ. V lost 3 bases to trimming and J lost 4 bases, with 14 bases between them. CDR3 in amino acids: CASSYDREAYEQYF. The CDR3 DNA reads TGCGCCAGCAGCTACGACAGGGAGGCATACGAGCAGTACTTC.

This clonotype has a handful of counts. The rearrangement links TRBV20-1 to TRBJ2-1; the D gene is possibly TRBD1 (8 bases). The germline V gene encodes CDR1 DFQATT and CDR2 SNEGSKA (reference sequence). CDR3 length: 15 residues. The V end was cut by 3 bases, the J end by 0 bases, with 12 bases between. This CDR3 reads CSASHRGGSYNEQFF. Here the CDR3 DNA reads TGCAGTGCTAGCCACAGGGGGGGCTCCTACAATGAGCAGTTCTTC.

The gene calls are TRBV20-1 and TRBJ2-1; TRBD2 matches 10 bases. CDR1 is DFQATT and CDR2 is SNEGSKA in the germline V gene (reference sequence). CDR3 length: 14 residues. After removal of 1 base from V and 9 bases from J, the junction contained 6 bases not matched to a gene. CDR3 nucleotides: TGCAGTGCTAGAGTCCTAGCGGGAGTCCGTGAGCAGTTCTTC. Its translation is CSARVLAGVREQFF.

V usage is TRBV12-3 or TRBV12-4 and J usage is TRBJ2-5; 11 bases align to TRBD2. The ends lost 6 bases at V and 1 base at J; junction bases unmatched: 4. CDR3 length: 15 amino acids. CDR3 bases: TGTGCCAGCAGGCGACTAGCGGGGTTCCAAGAGACCCAGTACTTC. Translation: CASRRLAGFQETQYF.

This clonotype was counted only a few times. The genes are TRBV5-6 and TRBJ2-7; TRBD1 might be the D (6 bases). This CDR3 is 15 amino acids long. CDR1 SGHDT and CDR2 YYEEEE come from the germline V gene. The V end was cut by 2 bases, the J end by 5 bases, with 17 bases between. This chain's CDR3 is CASSFIGTGKHEQYF. CDR3 in DNA: TGTGCCAGCAGCTTCATAGGAACAGGGAAGCACGAGCAGTACTTC.

V and J are TRBV7-2 and TRBJ2-1; D perhaps matches TRBD2 (5 bases). V lost 1 base to trimming and J lost 4 bases, with 8 bases between them. This CDR3 region has 14 residues. Germline-derived CDR1 and CDR2 are SGHTA and FQGNSA. The CDR3 protein is CASSLERTYNEQFF. The CDR3 nucleotides read TGTGCCAGCAGCTTAGAACGGACTTACAATGAGCAGTTCTTC.

Ten or more counts support this clonotype. The gene calls are TRBV12-3 or TRBV12-4 and TRBJ1-1; tentatively, D is TRBD1 (6 bases). V lost 8 bases to trimming and J lost 1 base, with 14 bases between them. This CDR3 comprises 14 residues. CDR3 nucleotides: TGTGCCAGCGGACCCCGGGACAAGAACACTGAAGCTTTCTTT. This encodes CASGPRDKNTEAFF.

The chain is built from TRBV20-1 and TRBJ2-5, with 13 bases identical to TRBD2. V trimming: 6 bases; J trimming: 2 bases; junction bases outside the gene matches: 9. Germline-derived CDR1 and CDR2 are DFQATT and SNEGSKA (reference sequence). The CDR3 runs to 16 residues. The CDR3: CSATKPGLAGQETQYF. The CDR3 DNA sequence: TGCAGTGCGACGAAGCCGGGACTAGCGGGACAAGAGACCCAGTACTTC.

The chain employs TRBV7-7 and TRBJ2-2, with unresolved D. Germline values: CDR1 SSHAT, CDR2 FNYEAQ (reference sequence). CDR3 length: 15 amino acids. V lost 2 bases and J 6 bases, leaving 13 bases between the germline ends. The CDR3 protein is CASSLSPAIPGELFF. The CDR3, as DNA: TGTGCCAGCAGCTTAAGCCCCGCCATCCCCGGGGAGCTGTTTTTT. Full variable domain (missing parts from reference TRBV7-7 and TRBJ2-2): GAGVSQSPRYKVTKRGQDVTLRCDPISSHATLYWYQQALGQGPEFLTYFNYEAQPDKSGLPSDRFSAERPEGSISTLTIQRTEQRDSAMYRCASSLSPAIPGELFFGEGSRLTVL.

This clonotype was found many times. The chain carries TRBV7-8 and TRBJ2-3, with TRBD1 matching over 9 bases. CDR3 length equals 17 residues. In germline, CDR1 is SGHVS, CDR2 FQNEAQ. The ends lost 4 bases at V and 1 base at J; junction bases unmatched: 9. CDR3 sequence: CASSSRGDRVGTDTQYF. DNA for the CDR3: TGTGCCAGCAGCTCCAGGGGGGACAGGGTTGGCACAGATACGCAGTATTTT.

The chain couples TRBV18 to TRBJ2-4; D call uncertain. The CDR3 sequence is 12 residues long. Germline lookup yields CDR1 KGHSH and CDR2 LQKENI. Between the trimmed V and J ends, which lost 2 bases and 12 bases, there was a span of 11 bases. The CDR3 coding sequence is TGTGCCAGCTCACCAGGAGCCTTGGATCAGTACTTC. Protein: CASSPGALDQYF.

This clonotype was counted ten times or more. This chain joins TRBV5-1 and TRBJ2-1; 9 nucleotides align to TRBD2. With 4 bases clipped from V and 1 base from J, the junction kept 6 bases outside the gene matches. In germline, CDR1 is SGHRS, CDR2 YFSETQ. The CDR3 extends over 16 amino acids. CDR3 sequence reads: CASSISGRESYNEQFF. In DNA, the CDR3 is TGCGCCAGCAGCATTAGCGGGAGAGAATCCTACAATGAGCAGTTCTTC.

This clonotype was detected only a few times. V gene TRBV4-2 combines with J gene TRBJ1-2; TRBD1 aligns across 7 bases. CDR1 and CDR2 (germline): LGHNA, YNFKEQ. Trimming took 0 bases from V and 4 from J; bases not matched to a gene: 5. The CDR3 runs 15 residues. The CDR3 DNA follows: TGTGCCAGCAGCCAAGAATCGACAGGGATCTATGGCTACACCTTC. Its translation: CASSQESTGIYGYTF.

This clonotype was detected many times. J is TRBJ2-1 and V is TRBV20-1, with D possibly called TRBD1 or TRBD2 (5 bases each). CDR3 length: 15 residues. With 3 bases removed from V and 8 bases from J, the gap between germline ends came to 20 bases. Looked up from germline, CDR1 is DFQATT and CDR2 is SNEGSKA (reference sequence). In nucleotides, the CDR3 is TGCAGTGCTAGTCCCCAAGGGACCGCGCCCCATGAGCAGTTCTTC. It encodes CSASPQGTAPHEQFF.

CDR3 region: CAWWGRGNTEAFF. For the CDR3, the DNA is TGTGCCTGGTGGGGAAGGGGAAACACTGAAGCTTTCTTT. This chain links TRBV30 with TRBJ1-1, with D perhaps TRBD1 (5 bases). There are 13 residues in the CDR3. Germline V gene data show CDR1 as GTSNPN and CDR2 as SVGIG (reference sequence). Trimming took 5 bases from V and 2 from J, leaving 12 bases between them.

J is TRBJ2-1 and V is TRBV10-2, with 11 nucleotides matching TRBD2. With V trimmed by 11 bases and J by 7 bases, 13 bases remained unmatched. Per germline, CDR1 WSHSY and CDR2 SAAADI. The CDR3 totals 15 residues. The CDR3 DNA reads TGCGCCGCAATCCGCGGGGGGACTAGCGGTAATGAGCAGTTCTTC. Its protein product is CAAIRGGTSGNEQFF.

At least ten counts were recorded for this clonotype. The chain joins TRBV7-2 to TRBJ2-1, with 12 bases fitting TRBD2. V dropped 5 bases and J dropped 5; count of bases not matched to a gene: 7. This CDR3 region has 16 residues. Germline V gene sequence: CDR1 SGHTA, CDR2 FQGNSA. CDR3 nucleotide sequence: TGTGCCAGCAGCAAAAGGACTAGCGGGGATCACAATGAGCAGTTCTTC. Protein: CASSKRTSGDHNEQFF. Full variable domain (rest looked up from reference TRBV7-2 and TRBJ2-1): GAGVSQSPSNKVTEKGKDVELRCDPISGHTALYWYRQSLGQGLEFLIYFQGNSAPDKSGLPSDRFSAERTGGSVSTLTIQRTQQEDSAVYLCASSKRTSGDHNEQFFGPGTRLTVL.

The genes are TRBV18 and TRBJ1-2; no definite D call. The CDR3 totals 13 residues. Germline assignment: CDR1 KGHSH and CDR2 LQKENI. Trimming pared 4 bases from V and 5 bases from J, leaving 11 bases between. The CDR3 spells CASSRDSDYGYTF. The CDR3 DNA reads as TGTGCCAGCTCACGAGATTCTGATTATGGCTACACCTTC.

This clonotype came up a few times. The rearrangement links TRBV6-4 to TRBJ1-1; perhaps TRBD1 as D (5 bases). The CDR3 covers 14 residues. With 4 bases removed from V and 1 base from J, the gap between germline ends came to 10 bases. Germline CDR1 and CDR2: MRHNA and SNTAGT. The CDR3 coding sequence is TGTGCCAGCAGTGTTGACCAGGGGAACACTGAAGCTTTCTTT. It translates to CASSVDQGNTEAFF.

The chain couples TRBV2 to TRBJ2-1; either TRBD1 or TRBD2 may fit D (5 bases each). Germline lookup yields CDR1 SNHLY and CDR2 FYNNEI. Trimming pared 6 bases from V and 8 bases from J, leaving 14 bases between. The CDR3 is made up of 13 amino acids. DNA of the CDR3: TGTGCCAGCAGGGGGGTTTTAGGCTATGAGCAGTTCTTC. This codes for CASRGVLGYEQFF.

CDR3 sequence reads: CAIRQPTPGANVLTF. The CDR3, as DNA: TGTGCCATCAGACAGCCTACACCTGGGGCCAACGTCCTGACTTTC. The J gene is TRBJ2-6, the V gene TRBV10-3; D gene ambiguous. V was pared by 6 bases and J by 2 bases, with 11 bases between. CDR3 size: 15 residues. Germline CDR1 and CDR2: ENHRY and SYGVKD.

The V gene is TRBV20-1, the J gene TRBJ1-5; TRBD1 matches 10 bases. The CDR3 covers 15 residues. The ends lost 5 bases at V and 7 bases at J; junction bases unmatched: 11. Germline values: CDR1 DFQATT, CDR2 SNEGSKA (reference sequence). CDR3 residues: CSASTRDRGQQPQHF. The CDR3, as DNA: TGCAGTGCTTCTACTAGGGACAGGGGCCAGCAGCCCCAGCATTTT.

The CDR3 DNA reads TGTGCCAGCAGCCTTTTTTACAGGGGGAGGCAGCCCCAGCATTTT. Protein: CASSLFYRGRQPQHF. The genes are TRBV5-6 and TRBJ1-5; 8 bases align to TRBD1. Trimming took 4 bases from V and 7 from J; bases not matched to a gene: 10. This CDR3 contains 15 residues. CDR1 SGHDT and CDR2 YYEEEE come from the germline V gene.

J is TRBJ2-5 and V is TRBV7-9; D is possibly TRBD2 (5 bases). With 7 bases removed from V and 7 bases from J, the gap between germline ends came to 22 bases. CDR1 and CDR2 from the germline V gene are SEHNR and FQNEAQ (reference sequence). The length of the CDR3 is 15 residues. The CDR3 sequence is CASTNAGENPGTQYF. The DNA for the CDR3 is TGTGCCAGCACCAACGCCGGGGAGAATCCCGGGACCCAGTACTTC.

The V and J genes are TRBV20-1 and TRBJ2-3; 7 nucleotides agree with TRBD2. The CDR3 length is 15 residues. With V trimmed by 0 bases and J by 5 bases, 8 bases remained unmatched. Germline lookup yields CDR1 DFQATT and CDR2 SNEGSKA (reference sequence). The CDR3 nucleotides are TGCAGTGCTAGAGAGGCTAGCGGTGGGGAAGATACGCAGTATTTT. Amino acid sequence: CSAREASGGEDTQYF.

The gene calls are TRBV20-1 and TRBJ2-3, with 7 nucleotides matching TRBD2. CDR1 is DFQATT and CDR2 is SNEGSKA in the germline V gene (reference sequence). The CDR3 sequence is 15 residues long. V dropped 6 bases and J dropped 0; count of bases not matched to a gene: 9. This CDR3 is CSAPYSGLSTDTQYF. CDR3 DNA sequence: TGCAGTGCACCCTATAGCGGGCTGAGCACAGATACGCAGTATTTT.